Following are 18 T cell receptor beta chains from one sample sequenced in a study of tumor and adjacent non-tumor tissue in lung cancer. TCRbeta libraries were built with three rounds of nested PCR, modified from ARM-PCR. In TCRdb, the multiplex PCR reads were re-called with MiXCR into one record per CDR3 protein. The sample records some 80,000 distinct CDR3 sequences, over 65% being singletons. The template was RNA from unsorted bulk tissue. This non-tumor lung sample came from over 3 cm beyond the tumor edge. Material for sequencing was distant non-tumor lung tissue. The receptors shown here come from a man between 65 and 80 years old with non-small cell lung cancer.

The rearrangement uses TRBV12-3 or TRBV12-4 and TRBJ1-3; D is ambiguous. The CDR3 contains 11 residues. V gave up 10 bases and J gave up 7 bases, with 11 bases separating them. Written as DNA, the CDR3 is TGTGCCACCAGGTGGCGGAACACCATATATTTT. This codes for CATRWRNTIYF.

On this clonotype itself: The final CDR3 position lacks the conserved phenylalanine or tryptophan, pointing to a likely read error. V usage is TRBV7-8 and J usage is TRBJ2-7; 7 nucleotides align to TRBD1. Germline assignment: CDR1 SGHVS and CDR2 FQNEAQ. CDR3 length: 15 residues. V shed 2 bases and J 10 bases; nucleotides not matched to a gene: 14. This chain's CDR3 is CASSLQPGGDCEQYY. The DNA for the CDR3 is TGTGCCAGCAGCTTACAGCCAGGGGGTGATTGCGAACAGTACTAC.

As concerns this clonotype: One end of the junction does not line up with germline, which may come from a read error. The chain recombines TRBV6-1 with TRBJ2-1; 10 bases align to TRBD1. Looked up from germline, CDR1 is MNHNS and CDR2 is SASEGT. The CDR3 totals 14 residues. This CDR3 is CVSSGTGELDEHFF. CDR3 DNA sequence: TGTGTCAGCAGTGGGACAGGGGAATTGGATGAGCACTTCTTT.

This clonotype is medium-sized. This chain uses TRBV28 with TRBJ2-4; D ambiguous. This CDR3 region has 15 residues. Germline CDR1 is MDHEN and CDR2 is SYDVKM. The V gene lost 1 base and the J gene lost 0 bases, with 7 bases spanning the gap. CDR3 nucleotide sequence: TGTGCCAGCAGTTTATATCCTCTAGCCAAAAACATTCAGTACTTC. Translated, it gives CASSLYPLAKNIQYF.

Note on this clonotype: An end of the junction does not agree with germline; a read error may underlie this. V and J are TRBV6-5 and TRBJ2-2; 11 positions match TRBD1. This CDR3 contains 19 residues. Germline V lookup: CDR1 MNHEY, CDR2 SVGAGI. CDR3 sequence reads: CASSYYPPGTGGSGGVLFF. The CDR3 nucleotides are TGTGCTAGCAGTTACTACCCCCCCGGGACAGGGGGTAGTGGCGGGGTGCTGTTTTTT.

For this clonotype: One end of the junction is discordant with germline, which a read error may explain. This chain uses TRBV11-1 with TRBJ2-1; TRBD2 is a possible D gene (6 bases). The CDR3 length is 13 residues. Per the germline V gene, CDR1 is SGHAT and CDR2 is FQDESV (reference sequence). As DNA, the CDR3 is TGTGCCAGAAGCTCGGGAGTTGGCAATGAGCAGCTCTTC. Amino acids: CARSSGVGNEQLF.

The chain employs TRBV7-9 and TRBJ1-1, with D unresolved. V gave up 7 bases and J gave up 6 bases, with 12 bases separating them. The CDR3 runs to 12 residues. Per germline, CDR1 SEHNR and CDR2 FQNEAQ (reference sequence). CDR3 loop: CASILLGAEAFF. The CDR3 nucleotides are TGTGCCAGCATCCTTTTGGGTGCTGAAGCTTTCTTT.

The chain employs TRBV13 and TRBJ2-3; D remains unclear. Germline V gives CDR1 PRHDT, CDR2 FYEKMQ (reference sequence). The CDR3 has 13 amino acids. The V gene lost 8 bases and the J gene lost 1 base, with 10 bases spanning the gap. The chain's CDR3 is CASEDEGTDTQYF. CDR3 coding DNA: TGTGCCAGCGAGGACGAAGGCACAGATACGCAGTATTTT.

For this clonotype: A much larger clone lies a single base off, so this may be a read error. This chain links TRBV6-2 or TRBV6-3 with TRBJ2-1, with 8 bases matching TRBD1. The germline gives CDR1 MNHEY, CDR2 SVGEGT. This CDR3 has 15 residues. The CDR3 nucleotides are TGTGCCAGCACCGACGGACAGGGTAGAGGCTCTAATCTGTCCTTC. Residues: CASTDGQGRGSNLSF.

This rearrangement joins TRBV5-6 to TRBJ2-5; 8 bases align to TRBD1. V gave up 8 bases and J gave up 8 bases; unmatched junction bases: 20. The CDR3 is 16 residues long. In germline, CDR1 is SGHDT, CDR2 YYEEEE. CDR3 in DNA: TGTGCCAGTAGCCAGAACGGACAGGGTCCTCGGGAAACCCAGTACTTC. Residues: CASSQNGQGPRETQYF.

This clonotype was seen just once. Compared with germline, one end of the junction differs, possibly owing to a read error. The CDR3 sequence: CASSESVGGNEQFF. The CDR3 nucleotides read TGTGCTAGCAGCGAGTCGGTAGGGGGAAATGAGCAGTTCTTC. The chain combines TRBV11-2 with TRBJ2-1, with a tentative D call TRBD1 (6 bases). Germline-derived CDR1 and CDR2 are SGHAT and FQNNGV. The CDR3 runs 14 residues.

With respect to this clonotype: It is unclear where the CDR3 begins or ends on the DNA, so no DNA is shown, and the CDR3 is as TCRdb lists it. The chain combines TRBV6-6 with TRBJ2-1; the DNA was not compared with TRBD2, the D call given in the table. Per the germline V gene, CDR1 is MNHNY and CDR2 is SVGAGI (reference sequence). The CDR3 spans 16 residues, counting both ends. CDR3 sequence: CASSYVCGVAYNEQFF.

Note on this clonotype: Mismatch with germline at one junction end may stem from a read error. The chain combines TRBV11-3 with TRBJ2-1; TRBD1 matches 9 bases. Germline lookup yields CDR1 SGHNT and CDR2 YENEEA. CDR3 length: 15 residues. For the CDR3, the DNA is TGTGTCAGCAACCTCGACAGGGGGACCTACAATGAGCAATTCTTC. The encoded protein is CVSNLDRGTYNEQFF.

For this clonotype: The conserved final phenylalanine or tryptophan is absent from the CDR3, which likely points to a read error. This chain connects TRBV4-3 to TRBJ2-2; D assignment may be TRBD1 or TRBD2 (6 bases each). There are 17 residues in the CDR3. CDR1 and CDR2 (germline): LGHNA, YSLEER. The CDR3: CASGQKGGLQNTGELFL. For the CDR3, the DNA is TGCGCCAGCGGCCAAAAGGGGGGACTGCAGAACACCGGGGAGCTGTTTTTA.

Of note for this clonotype: An end of the junction does not agree with germline; a read error may underlie this. The rearrangement joins TRBV11-2 to TRBJ1-1, with a weak D call TRBD1 (5 bases). This CDR3 contains 15 residues. CDR1 is SGHAT and CDR2 is FQNNGV in the germline V gene. In nucleotides, the CDR3 is TGTGCCAACAGCCCCCCCAACGTTTGGGGCACTGAATCTTTCTTT. It codes for CANSPPNVWGTESFF. Full variable domain (remainder filled in from reference TRBV11-2 and TRBJ1-1): EAGVAQSPRYKIIEKRQSVAFWCNPISGHATLYWYQQILGQGPKLLIQFQNNGVVDDSQLPKDRFSAERLKGVDSTLKIQPAKLEDSAVYLCANSPPNVWGTESFFGQGTRLTVV.

In regard to this clonotype: The CDR3 does not end in the conserved phenylalanine or tryptophan, so this is likely a read error. This chain connects TRBV4-1 to TRBJ2-7; 11 bases fit TRBD2. The V segment lost 4 bases and the J segment 5 bases; nucleotides outside the gene matches: 10. This CDR3 has 16 amino acids. Germline values: CDR1 MGHRA, CDR2 YSYEKL. Here the CDR3 DNA reads TGCGCCAGCAGCCGGACACTAGCGGGAGATGGGGACGAGCAGTACCTT. As protein: CASSRTLAGDGDEQYL.

Comment on this clonotype: Since no conserved phenylalanine or tryptophan closes the CDR3, a read error is the likely cause. This chain joins TRBV30 and TRBJ2-7; D not certain. CDR3 length equals 12 residues. Trimming took off 4 bases at V and 2 bases at J, with 9 bases between the two ends. Germline loops: CDR1 GTSNPN, CDR2 SVGIG (reference sequence). The CDR3 is CAWNVQTYEQYY. The CDR3 nucleotides read TGTGCCTGGAATGTACAGACCTACGAGCAGTACTAC.

About this clonotype: A much larger clone sits a single nucleotide away, making a read error possible. This chain links TRBV20-1 with TRBJ2-2, with D possibly TRBD1 on 6 matching bases. Germline assignment: CDR1 DFQATT and CDR2 SNEGSKA (reference sequence). CDR3 length: 15 residues. CDR3 residues: CSVRLTGSDTGELFF. The CDR3 DNA reads as TGCAGTGTTAGACTGACAGGTTCGGACACCGGGGAGCTGTTTTTT.